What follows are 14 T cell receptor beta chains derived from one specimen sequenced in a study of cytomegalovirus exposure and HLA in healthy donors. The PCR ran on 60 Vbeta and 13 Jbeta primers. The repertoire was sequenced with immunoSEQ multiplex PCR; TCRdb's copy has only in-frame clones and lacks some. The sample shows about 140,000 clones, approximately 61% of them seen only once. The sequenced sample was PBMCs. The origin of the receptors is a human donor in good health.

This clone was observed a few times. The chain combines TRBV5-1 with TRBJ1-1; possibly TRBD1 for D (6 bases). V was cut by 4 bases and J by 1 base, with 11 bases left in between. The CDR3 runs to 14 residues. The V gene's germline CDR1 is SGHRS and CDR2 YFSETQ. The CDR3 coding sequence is TGCGCCAGCAGCAGATCAGGGGAGAACACTGAAGCTTTCTTT. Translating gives CASSRSGENTEAFF.

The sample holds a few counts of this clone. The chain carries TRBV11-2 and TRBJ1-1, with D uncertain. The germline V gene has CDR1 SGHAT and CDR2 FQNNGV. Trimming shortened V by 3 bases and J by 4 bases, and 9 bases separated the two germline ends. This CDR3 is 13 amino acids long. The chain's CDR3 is CASSFGEPTEAFF. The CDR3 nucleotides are TGTGCCAGCAGCTTCGGGGAGCCCACTGAAGCTTTCTTT.

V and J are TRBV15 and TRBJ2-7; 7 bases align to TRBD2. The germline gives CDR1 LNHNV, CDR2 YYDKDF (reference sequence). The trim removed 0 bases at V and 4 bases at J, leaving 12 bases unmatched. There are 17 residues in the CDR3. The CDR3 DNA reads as TGTGCCACCAGCAGAGATCCTGCGCCTACCGGGAGGTACGAGCAGTACTTC. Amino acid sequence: CATSRDPAPTGRYEQYF.

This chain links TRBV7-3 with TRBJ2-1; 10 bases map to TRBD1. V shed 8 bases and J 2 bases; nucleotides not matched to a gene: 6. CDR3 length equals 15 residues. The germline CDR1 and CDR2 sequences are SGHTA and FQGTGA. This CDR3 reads CASGGQGQPYNEQFF. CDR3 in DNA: TGTGCCAGCGGGGGACAGGGGCAACCCTACAATGAGCAGTTCTTC. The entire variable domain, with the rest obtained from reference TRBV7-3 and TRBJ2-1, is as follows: GAGVSQTPSNKVTEKGKYVELRCDPISGHTALYWYRQSLGQGPEFLIYFQGTGAADDSGLPNDRFFAVRPEGSVSTLKIQRTERGDSAVYLCASGGQGQPYNEQFFGPGTRLTVL.

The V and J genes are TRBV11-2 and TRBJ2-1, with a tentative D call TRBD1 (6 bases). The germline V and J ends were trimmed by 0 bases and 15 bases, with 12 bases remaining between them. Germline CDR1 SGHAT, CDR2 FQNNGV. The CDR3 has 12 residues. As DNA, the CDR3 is TGTGCCAGCAGCTTAGAACAGGGTTCTCTGTTCTTC. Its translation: CASSLEQGSLFF.

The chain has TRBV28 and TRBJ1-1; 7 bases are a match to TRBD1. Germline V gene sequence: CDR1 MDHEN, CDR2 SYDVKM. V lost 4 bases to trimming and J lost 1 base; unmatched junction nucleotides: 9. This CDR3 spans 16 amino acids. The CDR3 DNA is TGTGCCAGCAGTTACCTGGGACAGCACGAGAACACTGAAGCTTTCTTT. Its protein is CASSYLGQHENTEAFF.

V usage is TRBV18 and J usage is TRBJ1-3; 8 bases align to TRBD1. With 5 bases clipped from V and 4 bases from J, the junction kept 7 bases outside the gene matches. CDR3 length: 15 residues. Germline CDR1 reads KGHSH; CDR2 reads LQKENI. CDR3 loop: CASSGTGGFGNTIYF. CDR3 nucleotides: TGTGCCAGCTCAGGGACAGGCGGATTCGGAAACACCATATATTTT.

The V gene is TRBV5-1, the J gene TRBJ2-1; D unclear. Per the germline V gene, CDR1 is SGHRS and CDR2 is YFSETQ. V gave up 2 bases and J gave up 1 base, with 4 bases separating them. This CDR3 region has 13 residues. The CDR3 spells CASSLQSYNEQFF. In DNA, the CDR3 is TGCGCCAGCAGCTTACAGTCCTACAATGAGCAGTTCTTC.

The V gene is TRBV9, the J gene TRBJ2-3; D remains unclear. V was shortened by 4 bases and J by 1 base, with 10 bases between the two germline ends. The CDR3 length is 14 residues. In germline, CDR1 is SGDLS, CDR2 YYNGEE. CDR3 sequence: CASSPRFGTDTQYF. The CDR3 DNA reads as TGTGCCAGCAGCCCACGGTTTGGCACAGATACGCAGTATTTT.

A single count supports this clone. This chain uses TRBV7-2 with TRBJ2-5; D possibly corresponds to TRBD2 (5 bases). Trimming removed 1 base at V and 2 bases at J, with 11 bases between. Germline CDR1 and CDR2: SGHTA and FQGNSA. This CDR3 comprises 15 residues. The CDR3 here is CASSLGGGAQETQYF. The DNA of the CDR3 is TGTGCCAGCAGCTTAGGAGGAGGCGCTCAAGAGACCCAGTACTTC.

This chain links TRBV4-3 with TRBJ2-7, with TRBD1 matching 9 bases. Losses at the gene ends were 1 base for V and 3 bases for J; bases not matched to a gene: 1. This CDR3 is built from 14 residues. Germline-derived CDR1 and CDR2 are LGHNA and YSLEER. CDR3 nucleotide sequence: TGCGCCAGCAGCCAAGGACAGGGGGACTACGAGCAGTACTTC. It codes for CASSQGQGDYEQYF.

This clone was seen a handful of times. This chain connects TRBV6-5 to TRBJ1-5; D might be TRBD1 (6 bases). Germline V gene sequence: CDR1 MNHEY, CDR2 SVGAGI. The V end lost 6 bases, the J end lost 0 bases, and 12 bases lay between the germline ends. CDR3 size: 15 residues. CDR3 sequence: CASSRGSYSNQPQHF. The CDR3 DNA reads TGTGCCAGCAGCAGGGGCAGCTATAGCAATCAGCCCCAGCATTTT.

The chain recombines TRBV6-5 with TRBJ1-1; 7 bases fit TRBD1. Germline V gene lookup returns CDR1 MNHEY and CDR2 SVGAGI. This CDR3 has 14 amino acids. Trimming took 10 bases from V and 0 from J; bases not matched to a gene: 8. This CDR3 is CATRLGGLNTEAFF. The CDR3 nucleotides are TGTGCCACACGCTTAGGGGGCCTGAACACTGAAGCTTTCTTT.

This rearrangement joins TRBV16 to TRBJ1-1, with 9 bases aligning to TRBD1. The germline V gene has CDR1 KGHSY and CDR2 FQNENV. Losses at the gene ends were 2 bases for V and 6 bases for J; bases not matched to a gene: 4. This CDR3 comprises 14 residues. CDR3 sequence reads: CASSQGTGRAEAFF. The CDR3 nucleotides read TGTGCCAGCAGCCAAGGGACAGGGAGAGCTGAAGCTTTCTTT.